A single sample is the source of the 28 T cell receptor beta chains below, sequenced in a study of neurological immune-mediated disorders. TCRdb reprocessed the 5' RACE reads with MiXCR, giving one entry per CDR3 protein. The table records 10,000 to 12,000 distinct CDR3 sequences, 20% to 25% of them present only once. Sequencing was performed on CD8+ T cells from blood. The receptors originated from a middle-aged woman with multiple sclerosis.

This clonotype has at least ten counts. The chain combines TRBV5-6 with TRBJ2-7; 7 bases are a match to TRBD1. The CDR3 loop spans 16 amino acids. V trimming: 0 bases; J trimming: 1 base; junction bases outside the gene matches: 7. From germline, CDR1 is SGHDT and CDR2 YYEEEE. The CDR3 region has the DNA TGTGCCAGCAGCTTGGGAGGGGGCGGAGAATCCTACGAGCAGTACTTC. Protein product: CASSLGGGGESYEQYF. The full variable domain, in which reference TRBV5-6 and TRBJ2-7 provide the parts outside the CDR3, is DAGVTQSPTHLIKTRGQQVTLRCSPKSGHDTVSWYQQALGQGPQFIFQYYEEEERQRGNFPDRFSGHQFPNYSSELNVNALLLGDSALYLCASSLGGGGESYEQYFGPGTRLTVT.

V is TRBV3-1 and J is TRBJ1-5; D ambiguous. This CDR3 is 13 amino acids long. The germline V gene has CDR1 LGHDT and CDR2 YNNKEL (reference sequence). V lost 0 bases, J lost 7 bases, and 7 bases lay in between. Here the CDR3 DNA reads TGTGCCAGCAGCCAAGACCTTGACCAGCCCCAGCATTTT. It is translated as CASSQDLDQPQHF.

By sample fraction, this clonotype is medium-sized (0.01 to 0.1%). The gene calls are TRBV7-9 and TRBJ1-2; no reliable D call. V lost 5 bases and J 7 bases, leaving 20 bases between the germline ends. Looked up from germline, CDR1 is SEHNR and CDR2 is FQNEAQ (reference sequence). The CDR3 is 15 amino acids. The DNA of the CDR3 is TGTGCCAGCAGCCCACCTGAGTGGGAGTGGATTGGCTACACCTTC. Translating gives CASSPPEWEWIGYTF. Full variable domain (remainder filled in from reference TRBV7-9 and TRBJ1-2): DTGVSQNPRHKITKRGQNVTFRCDPISEHNRLYWYRQTLGQGPEFLTYFQNEAQLEKSRLLSDRFSAERPKGSFSTLEIQRTEQGDSAMYLCASSPPEWEWIGYTFGSGTRLTVV.

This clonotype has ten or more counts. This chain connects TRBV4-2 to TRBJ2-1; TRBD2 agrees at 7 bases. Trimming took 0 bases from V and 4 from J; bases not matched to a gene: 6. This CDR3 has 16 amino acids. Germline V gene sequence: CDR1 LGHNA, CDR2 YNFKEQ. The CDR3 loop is CASSQEGTTLYNEQFF. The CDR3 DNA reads TGTGCCAGCAGCCAAGAAGGGACTACCCTTTACAATGAGCAGTTCTTC.

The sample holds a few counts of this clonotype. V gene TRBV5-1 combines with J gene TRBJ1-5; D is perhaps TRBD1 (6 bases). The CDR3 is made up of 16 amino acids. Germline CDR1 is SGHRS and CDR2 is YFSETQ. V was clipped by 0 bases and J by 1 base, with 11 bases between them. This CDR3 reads CASSLVGGASNQPQHF. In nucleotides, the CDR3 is TGCGCCAGCAGCTTGGTAGGGGGGGCCAGCAATCAGCCCCAGCATTTT. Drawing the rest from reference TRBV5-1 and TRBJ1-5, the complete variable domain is KAGVTQTPRYLIKTRGQQVTLSCSPISGHRSVSWYQQTPGQGLQFLFEYFSETQRNKGNFPGRFSGRQFSNSRSEMNVSTLELGDSALYLCASSLVGGASNQPQHFGDGTRLSIL.

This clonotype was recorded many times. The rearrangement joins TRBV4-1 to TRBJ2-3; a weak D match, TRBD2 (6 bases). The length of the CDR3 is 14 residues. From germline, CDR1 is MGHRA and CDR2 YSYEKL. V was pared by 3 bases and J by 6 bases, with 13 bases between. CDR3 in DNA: TGCGCCAGCAGCCAGGGACTGGGTACGGATACGCAGTATTTT. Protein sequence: CASSQGLGTDTQYF.

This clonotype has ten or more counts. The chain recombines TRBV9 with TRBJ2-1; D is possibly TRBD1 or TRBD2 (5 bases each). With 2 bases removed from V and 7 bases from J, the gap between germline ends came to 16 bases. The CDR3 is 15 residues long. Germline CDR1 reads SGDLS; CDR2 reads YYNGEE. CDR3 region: CASSVGGGTPNEQFF. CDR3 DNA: TGTGCCAGCAGCGTTGGTGGGGGTACCCCGAATGAGCAGTTCTTC.

The CDR3 DNA sequence: TGTGCCAGCGGACGGTTGAATGAAAAACTGTTTTTT. Translated, it gives CASGRLNEKLFF. The chain combines TRBV6-5 with TRBJ1-4; no clear D gene. CDR3 length equals 12 residues. Trimming cost V 8 bases and J 5 bases, with 9 bases left between them. Per the germline V gene, CDR1 is MNHEY and CDR2 is SVGAGI.

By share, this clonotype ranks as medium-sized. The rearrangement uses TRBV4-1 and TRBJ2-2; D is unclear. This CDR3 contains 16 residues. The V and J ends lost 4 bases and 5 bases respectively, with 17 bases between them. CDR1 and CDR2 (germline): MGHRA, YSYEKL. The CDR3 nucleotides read TGCGCCAGCAGCCTCCTAGAAAAGATTTGGACCGGGGAGCTGTTTTTT. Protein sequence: CASSLLEKIWTGELFF.

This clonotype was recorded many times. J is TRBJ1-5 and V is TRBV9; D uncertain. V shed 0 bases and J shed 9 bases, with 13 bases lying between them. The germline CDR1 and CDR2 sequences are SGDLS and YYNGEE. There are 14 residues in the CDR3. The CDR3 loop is CASSVGREYGPQHF. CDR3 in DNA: TGTGCCAGCAGCGTAGGAAGGGAGTACGGGCCCCAGCATTTT.

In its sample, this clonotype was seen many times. The CDR3 DNA is TGTGCCAGCAGGTGGGGGCGCCTGAACACTGAAGCTTTCTTT. Its translation is CASRWGRLNTEAFF. V usage is TRBV2 and J usage is TRBJ1-1; perhaps TRBD1 as D (6 bases). Germline loops: CDR1 SNHLY, CDR2 FYNNEI. The CDR3 has 14 residues. The V end was cut by 6 bases, the J end by 0 bases, with 11 bases between.

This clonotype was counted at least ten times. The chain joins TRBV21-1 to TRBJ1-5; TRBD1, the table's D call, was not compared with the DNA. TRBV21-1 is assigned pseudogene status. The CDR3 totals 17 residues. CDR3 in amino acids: CASSNGRDRPNNQPQHF. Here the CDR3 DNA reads TGTGCCAGCAGCAATGGGAGGGACAGACCCAACAATCAGCCCCAGCATTTT.

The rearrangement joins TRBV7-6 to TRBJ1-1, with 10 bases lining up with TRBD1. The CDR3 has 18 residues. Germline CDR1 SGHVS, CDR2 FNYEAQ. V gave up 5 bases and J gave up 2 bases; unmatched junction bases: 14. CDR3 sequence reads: CASSQTTAGTGANTEAFF. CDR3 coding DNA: TGTGCCAGCAGCCAAACAACTGCCGGGACAGGGGCAAACACTGAAGCTTTCTTT.

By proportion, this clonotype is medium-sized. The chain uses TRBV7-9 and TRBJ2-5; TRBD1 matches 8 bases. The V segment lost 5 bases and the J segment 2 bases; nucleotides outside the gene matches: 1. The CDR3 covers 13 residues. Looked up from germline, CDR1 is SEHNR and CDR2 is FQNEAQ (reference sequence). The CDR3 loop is CASSNRGQETQYF. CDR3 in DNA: TGTGCCAGCAGCAACAGGGGGCAAGAGACCCAGTACTTC.

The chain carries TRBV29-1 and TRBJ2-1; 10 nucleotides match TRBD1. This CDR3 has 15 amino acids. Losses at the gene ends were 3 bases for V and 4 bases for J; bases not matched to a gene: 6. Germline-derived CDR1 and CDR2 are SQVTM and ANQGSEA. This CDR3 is CSVELRDRGYNEQFF. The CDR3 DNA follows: TGCAGCGTTGAGCTTCGGGACAGGGGTTACAATGAGCAGTTCTTC.

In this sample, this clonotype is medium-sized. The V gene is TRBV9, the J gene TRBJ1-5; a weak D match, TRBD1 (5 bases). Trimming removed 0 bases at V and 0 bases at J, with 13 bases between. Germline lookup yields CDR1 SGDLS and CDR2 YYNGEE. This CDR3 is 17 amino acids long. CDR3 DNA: TGTGCCAGCAGCGTAGCGGGGGAAACTTATAGCAATCAGCCCCAGCATTTT. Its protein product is CASSVAGETYSNQPQHF.

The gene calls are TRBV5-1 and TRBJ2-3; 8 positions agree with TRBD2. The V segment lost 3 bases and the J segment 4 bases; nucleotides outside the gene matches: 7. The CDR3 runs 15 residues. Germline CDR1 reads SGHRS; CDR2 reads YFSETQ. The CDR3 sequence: CASSSTSGVADTQYF. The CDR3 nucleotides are TGCGCCAGCAGCTCCACTAGCGGTGTAGCAGATACGCAGTATTTT.

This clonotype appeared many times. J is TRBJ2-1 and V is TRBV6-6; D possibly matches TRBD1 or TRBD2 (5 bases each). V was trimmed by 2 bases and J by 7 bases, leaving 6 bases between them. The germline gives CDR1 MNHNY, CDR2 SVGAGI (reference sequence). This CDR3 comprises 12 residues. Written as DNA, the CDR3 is TGTGCCAGCAGTTACGGGGGTAATGAGCAGTTCTTC. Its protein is CASSYGGNEQFF.

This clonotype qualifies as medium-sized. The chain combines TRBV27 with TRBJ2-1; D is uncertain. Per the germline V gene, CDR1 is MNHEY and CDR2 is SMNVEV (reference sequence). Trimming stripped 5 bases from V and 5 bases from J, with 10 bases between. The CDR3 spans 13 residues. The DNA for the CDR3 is TGTGCCAGCAGTAAGGGCCTCAACAATGAGCAGTTCTTC. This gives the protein CASSKGLNNEQFF.

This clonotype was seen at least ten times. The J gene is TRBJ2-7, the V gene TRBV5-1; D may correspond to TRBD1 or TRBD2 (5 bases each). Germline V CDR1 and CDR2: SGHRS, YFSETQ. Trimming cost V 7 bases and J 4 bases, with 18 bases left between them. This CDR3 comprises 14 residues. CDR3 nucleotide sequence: TGCGCCAGCCGCCTCGGGGACGCCGATTACGAGCAGTACTTC. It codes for CASRLGDADYEQYF.

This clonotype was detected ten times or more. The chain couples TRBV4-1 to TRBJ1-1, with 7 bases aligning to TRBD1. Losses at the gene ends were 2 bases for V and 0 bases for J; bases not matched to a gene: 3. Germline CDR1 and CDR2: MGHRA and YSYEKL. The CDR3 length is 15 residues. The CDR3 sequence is CASSQPTGLNTEAFF. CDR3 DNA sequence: TGCGCCAGCAGCCAACCGACAGGGTTGAACACTGAAGCTTTCTTT.

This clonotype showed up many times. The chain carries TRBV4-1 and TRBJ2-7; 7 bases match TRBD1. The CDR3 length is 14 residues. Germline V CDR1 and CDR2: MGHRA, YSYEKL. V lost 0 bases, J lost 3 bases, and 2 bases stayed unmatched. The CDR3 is CASSQEGGNYEQYF. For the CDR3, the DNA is TGCGCCAGCAGCCAAGAAGGGGGCAACTACGAGCAGTACTTC.

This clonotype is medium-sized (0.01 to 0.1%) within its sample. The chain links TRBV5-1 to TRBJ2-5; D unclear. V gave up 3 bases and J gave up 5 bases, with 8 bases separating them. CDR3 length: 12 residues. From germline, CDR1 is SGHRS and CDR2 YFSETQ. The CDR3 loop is CASSSAGETQYF. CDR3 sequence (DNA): TGCGCCAGCAGCTCCGCCGGGGAGACCCAGTACTTC.

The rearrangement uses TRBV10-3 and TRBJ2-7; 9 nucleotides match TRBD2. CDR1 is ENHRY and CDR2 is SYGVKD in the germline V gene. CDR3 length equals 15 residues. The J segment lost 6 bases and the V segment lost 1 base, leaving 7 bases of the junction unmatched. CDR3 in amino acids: CAISEFGTSPGEQYF. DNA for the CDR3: TGTGCCATCAGTGAGTTTGGGACTAGCCCAGGCGAGCAGTACTTC.

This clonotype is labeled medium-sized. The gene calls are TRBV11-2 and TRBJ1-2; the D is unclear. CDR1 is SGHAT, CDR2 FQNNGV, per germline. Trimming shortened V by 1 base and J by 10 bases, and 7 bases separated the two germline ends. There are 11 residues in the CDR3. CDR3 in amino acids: CASSLGRFYTF. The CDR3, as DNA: TGTGCCAGCAGCTTAGGCCGCTTCTACACCTTC.

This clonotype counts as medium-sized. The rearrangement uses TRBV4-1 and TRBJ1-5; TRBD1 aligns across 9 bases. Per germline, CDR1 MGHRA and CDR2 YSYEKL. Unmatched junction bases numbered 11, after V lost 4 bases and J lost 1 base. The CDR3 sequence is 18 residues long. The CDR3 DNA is TGCGCCAGCAGCCCACAAGTGTACAGGGGGCGCAGCAATCAGCCCCAGCATTTT. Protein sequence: CASSPQVYRGRSNQPQHF.

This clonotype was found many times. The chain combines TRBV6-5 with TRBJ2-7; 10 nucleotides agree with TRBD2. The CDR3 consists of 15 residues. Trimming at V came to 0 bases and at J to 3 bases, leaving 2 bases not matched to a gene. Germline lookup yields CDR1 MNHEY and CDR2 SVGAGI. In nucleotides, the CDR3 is TGTGCCAGCAGTTACTCCTGGACTAGCGGCTACGAGCAGTACTTC. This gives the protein CASSYSWTSGYEQYF.

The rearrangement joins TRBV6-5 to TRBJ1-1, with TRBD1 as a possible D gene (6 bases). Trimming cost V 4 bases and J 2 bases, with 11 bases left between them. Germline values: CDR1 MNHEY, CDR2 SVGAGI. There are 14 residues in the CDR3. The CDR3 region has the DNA TGTGCCAGCAGTTTAACAGGGACTAACACTGAAGCTTTCTTT. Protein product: CASSLTGTNTEAFF.